The T cell receptor beta chain under discussion was sequenced for a study of T cells in Graves' hyperthyroidism and ophthalmopathy. This CDR3 comprises 16 residues. CDR1 and CDR2 (germline): KGHSH, LQKENI. After removal of 5 bases from V and 0 bases from J, the junction contained 7 bases not matched to a gene. General study findings and limits: Blood samples included most of the expanded thyroid clonotypes exceeding 0.001. Ophthalmopathy stood apart from stable hyperthyroidism in a 13 V-J model.

RNA transcripts gave rise to amplified TCR beta CDR3 regions. The HTBI primer set drove a first-round RT-PCR of the TCR CDR3. TCRdb used MiXCR to reprocess the multiplex PCR reads, holding one entry per CDR3 protein. Of 96,000 or so distinct CDR3 sequences listed, around 50% are singletons. Notes on this clonotype: The antigen is unknown.

Orbital computed tomography, thyroid ultrasound, serum thyroxine and TRAb, and clinical symptoms together informed the diagnoses. This receptor was obtained from a woman between 40 and 50 years old with Graves' hyperthyroidism. The chain links TRBV18 to TRBJ2-1, with 7 bases matching TRBD1. The sequenced material came from blood. Here the CDR3 reads CASSSTGESSYNEQFF. CDR3 coding DNA: TGTGCCAGCTCAAGTACAGGGGAGAGCTCCTACAATGAGCAGTTCTTC. The whole variable domain, filled in from reference TRBV18 and TRBJ2-1, reads NAGVMQNPRHLVRRRGQEARLRCSPMKGHSHVYWYRQLPEEGLKFMVYLQKENIIDESGMPKERFSAEFPKEGPSILRIQQVVRGDSAAYFCASSSTGESSYNEQFFGPGTRLTVL.